These T cell receptor beta chains were read from a single sample in a study of HIV-infected patients and healthy controls. TCRdb ran MiXCR on the 5' RACE reads and lists one entry per CDR3 protein. The sample carries tens of thousands of distinct CDR3 sequences, 19% recorded once. The material sequenced was CD4+ T cells from blood. The receptors were gathered from a human donor in good health. The conserved cysteine and the conserved F or W are not part of the CDR3 here. Expanded clones get a size class; other rows say once, few or many, or leave the size out.

CDR3aa,abundance,v_gene
ASSSDRHYNEQF,few,TRBV6-5
ASRSGNLAKNIQY,few,TRBV6-2/TRBV6-3
AISEPLGGTSTDTQY,NA,TRBV10-3
SVGGGSRRTDTQY,medium-sized,TRBV29-1
SVVDRTQY,many,TRBV29-1
ASRMDRGPYEQY,NA,TRBV2
AISDGTSGSSYNEQF,few,TRBV10-3
ASSSPDRGTNYGYT,NA,TRBV5-6
ASSDRGRLGTEAF,NA,TRBV6-5
SVGTSKQTSGRYNTQY,few,TRBV29-1
ATSREGGNSFQPQH,few,TRBV15
ASSFAAGTRYGYT,NA,TRBV12-3/TRBV12-4
AISESERDPQH,NA,TRBV10-3
ASSSYTLNEKLF,many,TRBV7-9
ASSPATGSSNQPQH,NA,TRBV18
SVEDPFMNTEAF,many,TRBV29-1
SARYLQGPTGNIQY,NA,TRBV20-1
ASSLVFQGQNGYT,many,TRBV12-3/TRBV12-4
ASSTQGHSNQPQH,NA,TRBV2
ASSQEASRSTDTQY,few,TRBV4-1
ASSRLGANQPQH,many,TRBV7-2
SGLAGGQETQY,many,TRBV29-1
ASSQDNRGNTIY,many,TRBV4-3
ASGPLSGRGTDTQY,NA,TRBV12-5
ASSQEQRTEAF,few,TRBV4-3
SAQTGGSPYEQY,few,TRBV20-1
ASSLSSRLHYNEQF,NA,TRBV27
AWSALTHTGELF,many,TRBV30
ASSPRSQSGYT,many,TRBV3-1
SARSGGKETQY,many,TRBV20-1
SARDRRDYGYT,NA,TRBV20-1
ASSYRGYFNEQF,many,TRBV6-5
AISRSRESQDTQY,NA,TRBV10-3
SVEDVRRTEAF,NA,TRBV29-1
ASSSTGPGGNQPQH,NA,TRBV12-3/TRBV12-4
ASSKLFLTVEQY,NA,TRBV5-6
ASSGGTSGANVLT,once,TRBV6-2/TRBV6-3